This TCR beta chain was captured by sequencing in a study of T-cell memory formation after mild COVID-19. TCR alpha and TCR beta cDNA libraries with sample barcodes and UMIs came from 5'RACE using constant-segment primers. TCRdb re-derived calls from the 5' RACE reads in MiXCR, one entry per CDR3 protein. This table has around 200,000 distinct CDR3 sequences, around 18% appearing once. This CDR3 spans 13 amino acids. Trimming left V 1 base short and J 14 bases short, with 12 bases between. Germline values: CDR1 MGHDK, CDR2 SYGVNS. What was sequenced was PBMCs or a T cell subset sorted from them (not recorded which). The TCR comes from a man aged 18-30 years who had mild COVID-19 (a few samples of this study predate the infection). Cell type and time point are not known. The chain combines TRBV25-1 with TRBJ1-6; perhaps TRBD1 as D (5 bases). CDR3 loop: CASSEWARGALHF. For the CDR3, the DNA is TGTGCCAGCAGTGAATGGGCCCGAGGGGCCCTCCACTTT.